These 14 T cell receptor beta chains share one sample of origin, sequenced in a study of cytomegalovirus exposure and HLA in healthy donors. A multiplex PCR was run with 60 Vbeta primers and 13 Jbeta primers. Repertoires were generated with immunoSEQ multiplex PCR, while TCRdb's copy carries only in-frame clones and drops some. Of about 120,000 clones in the sample, about 85% were seen once. Sequencing was performed on PBMCs. These receptors originate from a young man in good health and CMV-seropositive.

The rearrangement uses TRBV30 and TRBJ2-5, with a tentative D call TRBD2 (6 bases). Per the germline V gene, CDR1 is GTSNPN and CDR2 is SVGIG (reference sequence). The V end was cut by 5 bases, the J end by 7 bases, with 17 bases between. The CDR3 is 13 amino acids. In DNA form, the CDR3 reads TGTGCCTGGGGACGGACTGGGGGAGGGACCCAGTACTTC. This sequence encodes CAWGRTGGGTQYF.

The chain is built from TRBV5-5 and TRBJ2-7, with 8 bases matching TRBD1. CDR3 length: 14 residues. The J segment lost 2 bases and the V segment lost 4 bases, leaving 5 bases of the junction unmatched. CDR1 SGHKS and CDR2 YYEKEE come from the germline V gene (reference sequence). As DNA, the CDR3 is TGTGCCAGCAGCCCAGGACAGGGTGCCTACGAGCAGTACTTC. Protein: CASSPGQGAYEQYF.

The J gene is TRBJ2-3, the V gene TRBV5-8, with 7 bases matching TRBD1. V gave up 0 bases and J gave up 8 bases; unmatched junction bases: 3. The CDR3 has 13 residues. The germline gives CDR1 SGHTS, CDR2 YDEGEE. The DNA of the CDR3 is TGTGCCAGCAGCTTGGAGGGGGCTGTTACGCAGTATTTT. Protein: CASSLEGAVTQYF.

The chain employs TRBV5-5 and TRBJ2-7; 9 nucleotides agree with TRBD1. The junction had 9 bases not matched to a gene; V was cut back by 2 bases and J by 6 bases. CDR1 and CDR2 (germline): SGHKS, YYEKEE (reference sequence). The CDR3 extends over 15 amino acids. The CDR3 nucleotides read TGTGCCAGCAGCTTTACCGGGACAGGGTGGGGCGAGCAGTACTTC. Translated, it gives CASSFTGTGWGEQYF.

The J gene is TRBJ2-7, the V gene TRBV18; TRBD2 is a possible D gene (6 bases). CDR3 length equals 13 residues. V was clipped by 6 bases and J by 5 bases, with 14 bases between them. Germline V gene data show CDR1 as KGHSH and CDR2 as LQKENI. The CDR3 protein is CASSRGGVDEQYF. The CDR3 DNA reads TGTGCCAGCTCGCGGGGCGGGGTGGACGAGCAGTACTTC.

The rearrangement joins TRBV9 to TRBJ2-7, with TRBD2 matching over 7 bases. The CDR3 extends over 15 amino acids. With V trimmed by 0 bases and J by 7 bases, 10 bases remained unmatched. CDR1 and CDR2 from the germline V gene are SGDLS and YYNGEE. This CDR3 is CASSVELATSGEQYF. Here the CDR3 DNA reads TGTGCCAGCAGCGTAGAACTAGCGACCTCCGGGGAGCAGTACTTC.

This chain joins TRBV13 and TRBJ1-5; 7 bases are a match to TRBD1. Germline trimming cut 0 bases from V and 6 bases from J; bases unmatched to any gene: 5. In germline, CDR1 is PRHDT, CDR2 FYEKMQ (reference sequence). This CDR3 region has 15 residues. CDR3: CASSLGRGPGQPQHF. DNA for the CDR3: TGTGCCAGCAGCTTAGGGAGGGGGCCGGGTCAGCCCCAGCATTTT.

This clone was recorded once. The chain uses TRBV10-2 and TRBJ2-4, with TRBD2 identical over 9 bases. The CDR3 consists of 17 residues. V was clipped by 7 bases and J by 0 bases; unmatched bases: 10. Germline-derived CDR1 and CDR2 are WSHSY and SAAADI. The CDR3 sequence is CASTLAGTRLAKNIQYF. DNA of the CDR3: TGCGCCAGCACCCTAGCGGGGACCCGTCTAGCCAAAAACATTCAGTACTTC.

The J gene is TRBJ1-4, the V gene TRBV6-5, with D tentatively TRBD1 (5 bases). This CDR3 has 15 amino acids. The germline V and J ends were trimmed by 0 bases and 8 bases, with 13 bases remaining between them. Germline V gene lookup returns CDR1 MNHEY and CDR2 SVGAGI. Written as DNA, the CDR3 is TGTGCCAGCAGTTACTCGGGGGGAAGGGCGGAAAAACTGTTTTTT. Protein: CASSYSGGRAEKLFF.

The V gene is TRBV4-1, the J gene TRBJ1-5, with TRBD1 identical over 9 bases. J lost 9 bases, V lost 1 base, and 7 bases had no gene match. The V gene's germline CDR1 is MGHRA and CDR2 YSYEKL. CDR3 size: 15 residues. The CDR3 loop reads CASSQGTGVKWPQHF. CDR3 sequence (DNA): TGCGCCAGCAGCCAAGGGACAGGGGTGAAGTGGCCCCAGCATTTT.

The chain recombines TRBV10-3 with TRBJ1-1; no clear D. V was shortened by 4 bases and J by 4 bases, with 10 bases between the two germline ends. The CDR3 runs 13 residues. The V gene's germline CDR1 is ENHRY and CDR2 SYGVKD. The CDR3 sequence is CAISGEGGTEAFF. The CDR3 DNA follows: TGTGCCATCAGTGGGGAGGGAGGCACTGAAGCTTTCTTT.

This clone was counted only a few times. V and J are TRBV5-1 and TRBJ2-3; TRBD1 aligns across 7 bases. The CDR3 runs 16 residues. The J segment lost 4 bases and the V segment lost 4 bases, leaving 12 bases of the junction unmatched. CDR1 and CDR2 from the germline V gene are SGHRS and YFSETQ. The CDR3 coding sequence is TGCGCCAGCAGCCTAGGGACAGCTATAGGCGCAGATACGCAGTATTTT. Amino acid sequence: CASSLGTAIGADTQYF.

V and J are TRBV2 and TRBJ2-3, with TRBD2 matching over 8 bases. V was pared by 1 base and J by 2 bases, with 17 bases of the junction left unmatched. Per the germline V gene, CDR1 is SNHLY and CDR2 is FYNNEI. There are 20 residues in the CDR3. Here the CDR3 reads CASSEGFPVFAGGATDTQYF. In DNA, the CDR3 is TGTGCCAGCAGTGAAGGCTTCCCTGTGTTTGCGGGGGGCGCCACAGATACGCAGTATTTT.

This chain links TRBV2 with TRBJ1-1, with D perhaps matching TRBD1 (5 bases). Trimming pared 2 bases from V and 1 base from J, leaving 11 bases between. The CDR3 is made up of 15 amino acids. Germline values: CDR1 SNHLY, CDR2 FYNNEI. The CDR3 loop reads CASSEIQATNTEAFF. The CDR3 nucleotides are TGTGCCAGCAGTGAAATACAGGCGACGAACACTGAAGCTTTCTTT.